What follows describes a single T cell receptor (beta chain). This sample stems from a study of blood T cell repertoires in COVID-19. About the research overall: In each case, the material was cDNA or gDNA derived from T cells, B-cell-depleted T cells, or PBMCs.

This CDR3 region has 15 residues. CDR1 and CDR2 (germline): LNHDA, SQIVND (reference sequence). After removal of 5 bases from V and 7 bases from J, the junction contained 7 bases not matched to a gene. Source study methods: Reference gene primer amplification in the assay estimated nucleated cell counts. Produced via immunoSEQ multiplex PCR; TCRdb's table is partial and in-frame only. V, J and clone size were drawn from that table, and D and trimming were deduced from the DNA. The profile shows tens of thousands of clones, around 72% of them singletons. Sequencing input: peripheral blood. The sequence derives from a human donor with acute or convalescent COVID-19. The donor label of this sample is uncertain. This rearrangement joins TRBV19 to TRBJ2-1; TRBD2 matches at 11 bases. CDR3 amino acids: CASSPRLAGMNEQFF. Here the CDR3 DNA reads TGTGCCAGTAGTCCGCGACTAGCGGGGATGAATGAGCAGTTCTTC.